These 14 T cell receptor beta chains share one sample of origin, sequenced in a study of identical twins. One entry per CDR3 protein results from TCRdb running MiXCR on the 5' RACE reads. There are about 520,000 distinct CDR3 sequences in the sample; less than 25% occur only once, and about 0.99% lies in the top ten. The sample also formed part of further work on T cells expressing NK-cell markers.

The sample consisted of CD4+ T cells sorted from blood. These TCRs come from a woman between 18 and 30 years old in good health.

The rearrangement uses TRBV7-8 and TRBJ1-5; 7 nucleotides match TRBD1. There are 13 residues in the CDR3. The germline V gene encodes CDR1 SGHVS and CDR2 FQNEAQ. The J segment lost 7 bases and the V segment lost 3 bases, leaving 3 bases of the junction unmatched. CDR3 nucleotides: TGTGCCAGCAGCTTTACAGGGGAACAGCCCCAGCATTTT. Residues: CASSFTGEQPQHF.

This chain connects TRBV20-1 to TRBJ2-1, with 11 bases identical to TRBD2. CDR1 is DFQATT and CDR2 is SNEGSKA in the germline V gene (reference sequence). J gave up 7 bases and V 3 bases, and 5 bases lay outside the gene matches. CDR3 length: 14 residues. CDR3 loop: CSASSGGAKNEQFF. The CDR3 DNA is TGCAGTGCTAGTAGCGGGGGGGCCAAGAATGAGCAGTTCTTC.

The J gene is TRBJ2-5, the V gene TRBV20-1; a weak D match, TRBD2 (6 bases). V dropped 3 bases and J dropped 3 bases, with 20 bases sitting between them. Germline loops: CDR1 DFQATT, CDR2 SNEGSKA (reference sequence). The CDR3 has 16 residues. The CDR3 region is CSASLGWGTAKETQYF. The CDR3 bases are TGCAGTGCTAGTTTAGGATGGGGGACTGCGAAAGAGACCCAGTACTTC.

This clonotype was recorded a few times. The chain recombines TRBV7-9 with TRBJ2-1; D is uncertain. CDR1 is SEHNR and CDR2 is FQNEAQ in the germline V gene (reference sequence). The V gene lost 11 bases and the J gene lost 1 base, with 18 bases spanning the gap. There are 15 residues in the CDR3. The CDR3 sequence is CAGSDDSGSYNEQFF. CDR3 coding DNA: TGTGCCGGCTCAGACGACTCCGGGTCCTACAATGAGCAGTTCTTC.

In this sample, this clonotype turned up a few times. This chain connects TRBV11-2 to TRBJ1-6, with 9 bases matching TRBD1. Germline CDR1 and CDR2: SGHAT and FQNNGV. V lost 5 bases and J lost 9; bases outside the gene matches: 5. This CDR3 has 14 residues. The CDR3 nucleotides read TGTGCCAGCAGCAACCGGGACAGGGTTTCACCCCTCCACTTT. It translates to CASSNRDRVSPLHF.

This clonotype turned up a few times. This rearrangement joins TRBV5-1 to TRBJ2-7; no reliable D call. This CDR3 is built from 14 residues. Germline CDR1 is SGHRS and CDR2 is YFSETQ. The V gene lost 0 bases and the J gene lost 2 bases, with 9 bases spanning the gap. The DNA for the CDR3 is TGCGCCAGCAGCTTGGAGGCCAGAGCCTACGAGCAGTACTTC. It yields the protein CASSLEARAYEQYF.

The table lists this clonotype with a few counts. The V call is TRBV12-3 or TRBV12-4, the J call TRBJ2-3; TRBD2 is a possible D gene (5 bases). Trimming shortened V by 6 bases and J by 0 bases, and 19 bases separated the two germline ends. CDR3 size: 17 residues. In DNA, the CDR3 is TGTGCCAGCAGCCCACCCCGGAGGCCACCGAGCACAGATACGCAGTATTTT. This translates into CASSPPRRPPSTDTQYF.

The CDR3 spells CSARARRLGGEQFF. The DNA of the CDR3 is TGCAGTGCTAGAGCAAGAAGACTAGGCGGTGAGCAGTTCTTC. The chain uses TRBV20-1 and TRBJ2-1, with D tentatively TRBD2 (6 bases). The CDR3 is 14 amino acids. V lost 1 base, J lost 9 bases, and 16 bases lay in between. Germline values: CDR1 DFQATT, CDR2 SNEGSKA (reference sequence).

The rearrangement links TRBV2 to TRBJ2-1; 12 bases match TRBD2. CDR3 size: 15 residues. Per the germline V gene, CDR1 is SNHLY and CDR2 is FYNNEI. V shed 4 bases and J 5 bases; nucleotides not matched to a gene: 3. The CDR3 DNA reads TGTGCCAGCAGTGGAGGACTAGCGGGGAACAATGAGCAGTTCTTC. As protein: CASSGGLAGNNEQFF.

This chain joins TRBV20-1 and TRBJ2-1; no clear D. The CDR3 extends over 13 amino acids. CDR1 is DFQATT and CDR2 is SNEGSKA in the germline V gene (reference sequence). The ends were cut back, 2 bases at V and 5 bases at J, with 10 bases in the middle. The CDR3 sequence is CSARSDPDNEQFF. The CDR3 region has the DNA TGCAGTGCTAGATCCGACCCAGACAATGAGCAGTTCTTC.

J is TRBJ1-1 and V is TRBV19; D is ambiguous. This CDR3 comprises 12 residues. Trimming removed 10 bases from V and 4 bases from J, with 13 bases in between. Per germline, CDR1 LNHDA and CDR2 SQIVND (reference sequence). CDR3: CATHRPGTEAFF. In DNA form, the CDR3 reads TGTGCCACCCACCGTCCGGGCACTGAAGCTTTCTTT.

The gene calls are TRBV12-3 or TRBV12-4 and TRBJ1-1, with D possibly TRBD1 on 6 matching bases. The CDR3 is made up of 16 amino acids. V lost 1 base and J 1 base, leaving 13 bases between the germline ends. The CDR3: CASSLGRGAANTEAFF. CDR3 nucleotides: TGTGCCAGCAGTTTAGGAAGGGGGGCAGCGAACACTGAAGCTTTCTTT.

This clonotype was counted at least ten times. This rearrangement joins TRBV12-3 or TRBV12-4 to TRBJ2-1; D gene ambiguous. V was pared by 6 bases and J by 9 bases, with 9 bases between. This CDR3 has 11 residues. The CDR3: CASSLSGEQFF. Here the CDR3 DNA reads TGTGCCAGCAGCCTTTCGGGTGAGCAGTTCTTC.

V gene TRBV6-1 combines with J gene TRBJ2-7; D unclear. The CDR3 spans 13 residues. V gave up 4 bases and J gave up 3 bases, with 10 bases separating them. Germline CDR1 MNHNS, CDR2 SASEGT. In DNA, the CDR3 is TGTGCCAGCAGTGTTAGGGCGAGCTACGAGCAGTACTTC. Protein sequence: CASSVRASYEQYF.